These T cell receptor beta chains were read from a single sample in a study of cytomegalovirus exposure and HLA in healthy donors. Generated by immunoSEQ multiplex PCR, the TCRdb table keeps only in-frame clones and is missing some. The table includes some 180,000 clones, around 80% detected once. What was sequenced was PBMCs. The receptors here all came from a girl aged 10-17 years in good health and CMV-seropositive. The CDR3 runs from the conserved cysteine through the conserved F or W. D genes are given only for firm matches. Only some rows state a clone size, as once, few, many or a class for expanded clones.

D: TRBD1
V: TRBV7-9
J: TRBJ1-2
size: .
CDR3: CASSLNGQGYGYTF
DNA: TGTGCCAGCAGCTTGAATGGACAGGGCTATGGCTACACCTTC

D: TRBD2
V: TRBV9
J: TRBJ2-1
size: .
CDR3: CASSVELAIPNEQFF
DNA: TGTGCCAGCAGCGTTGAACTAGCGATCCCAAATGAGCAGTTCTTC

D: TRBD2
V: TRBV11-2
J: TRBJ2-7
size: .
CDR3: CASAGVSYEQYF
DNA: TGTGCCAGCGCGGGAGTTTCCTACGAGCAGTACTTC

D: .
V: TRBV4-1
J: TRBJ1-1
size: once
CDR3: CASSQPGGSEAFF
DNA: TGCGCCAGCAGCCAGCCTGGGGGCAGTGAAGCTTTCTTT

D: TRBD2
V: TRBV10-1
J: TRBJ2-5
size: .
CDR3: CASSESRLAGVRGAEETQYF
DNA: TGCGCCAGCAGTGAGTCCAGACTAGCGGGAGTGAGGGGGGCTGAAGAGACCCAGTACTTC

D: TRBD2
V: TRBV7-3
J: TRBJ2-3
size: once
CDR3: CASSKGGPADTQYF
DNA: TGTGCCAGCAGCAAGGGAGGGCCGGCAGATACGCAGTATTTT

D: .
V: TRBV19
J: TRBJ2-4
size: .
CDR3: CASRSGAKNIQYF
DNA: TGTGCCAGTAGGTCCGGAGCCAAAAACATTCAGTACTTC

D: TRBD2
V: TRBV10-1
J: TRBJ2-1
size: .
CDR3: CASSEGGLAAAQFF
DNA: TGCGCCAGCAGTGAAGGGGGACTAGCGGCTGCGCAGTTCTTC

D: .
V: TRBV25-1
J: TRBJ1-2
size: .
CDR3: CASRVQDYGYTF
DNA: TGTGCCAGCAGGGTACAGGACTATGGCTACACCTTC

D: TRBD2
V: TRBV7-8
J: TRBJ2-3
size: .
CDR3: CASSLSRGFGNTQYF
DNA: TGTGCCAGCAGCTTATCGCGGGGGTTTGGAAATACGCAGTATTTT

D: .
V: TRBV20-1
J: TRBJ1-2
size: .
CDR3: CSERKGDGYTF
DNA: TGCAGTGAAAGGAAGGGGGATGGCTACACCTTC

D: .
V: TRBV28
J: TRBJ1-1
size: .
CDR3: CASSTPGTYIPTEAFF
DNA: TGTGCCAGCAGCACACCGGGGACATACATTCCCACTGAAGCTTTCTTT

D: .
V: TRBV12-2
J: TRBJ2-2
size: .
CDR3: CASRLNAGPSENTGELFF
DNA: TGTGCAAGTCGCCTCAATGCGGGCCCTAGCGAAAACACCGGGGAGCTGTTTTTT

D: TRBD1
V: TRBV30
J: TRBJ1-2
size: .
CDR3: CAWSLRQGTGGYTF
DNA: TGTGCCTGGAGTCTGAGACAGGGAACCGGTGGCTACACCTTC

D: TRBD1
V: TRBV6-1
J: TRBJ1-6
size: .
CDR3: CASEGQGSSPLHF
DNA: TGTGCCAGCGAGGGACAGGGCAGTTCACCCCTCCACTTT

D: .
V: TRBV6-5
J: TRBJ1-1
size: few
CDR3: CASSAYTEAFF
DNA: TGTGCCAGCAGCGCGTACACTGAAGCTTTCTTT

D: .
V: TRBV10-3
J: TRBJ1-4
size: .
CDR3: CAISAWKDGNEKLFF
DNA: TGTGCCATCAGTGCGTGGAAAGACGGGAATGAAAAACTGTTTTTT

D: .
V: TRBV7-8
J: TRBJ2-7
size: once
CDR3: CASSWITGSYEQYF
DNA: TGTGCCAGCAGCTGGATAACAGGGAGCTACGAGCAGTACTTC

D: .
V: TRBV25-1
J: TRBJ1-4
size: .
CDR3: CASSDRRGHSEKLFF
DNA: TGTGCCAGCAGTGACCGCCGGGGACATTCAGAAAAACTGTTTTTT

D: TRBD1
V: TRBV2
J: TRBJ2-2
size: few
CDR3: CASIGTGDTGELFF
DNA: TGTGCCAGCATCGGGACAGGGGACACCGGGGAGCTGTTTTTT